Presented here are 26 T cell receptor beta chains from one specimen sequenced in a study of cytomegalovirus exposure and HLA in healthy donors. The PCR had 60 Vbeta and 13 Jbeta primers. Sequenced by immunoSEQ multiplex PCR; TCRdb stores in-frame clones only, minus some. The sample records approximately 140,000 clones, around 74% being singletons. Sequenced sample: PBMCs. The receptors were gathered from a man aged 45-60 years in good health and CMV-seropositive.

This chain uses TRBV19 with TRBJ2-4; 12 bases match TRBD2. Trimming removed 6 bases from V and 9 bases from J; junction bases left unmatched: 12. The germline V gene has CDR1 LNHDA and CDR2 SQIVND (reference sequence). The CDR3 spans 16 residues. The CDR3 here is CASSLRTSGTKGIQYF. CDR3 DNA: TGTGCCAGTAGCTTGAGGACTAGCGGGACAAAAGGCATTCAGTACTTC.

The V and J genes are TRBV11-3 and TRBJ2-3, with TRBD1 matching over 11 bases. The V gene's germline CDR1 is SGHNT and CDR2 YENEEA. V shed 5 bases, J shed 2 bases, and the junction held 3 bases outside the gene matches. The CDR3 covers 15 residues. The CDR3 DNA reads TGTGCCAGCAGCACGGGACAGGGGGACACAGATACGCAGTATTTT. Translating it yields CASSTGQGDTDTQYF.

The V and J genes are TRBV7-6 and TRBJ2-5, with a weak D call TRBD2 (6 bases). Germline loops: CDR1 SGHVS, CDR2 FNYEAQ. The CDR3 runs 16 residues. Trimming stripped 1 base from V and 5 bases from J, with 17 bases between. In DNA form, the CDR3 reads TGTGCCAGCAGCTTAGTGTCTCGGGAGAGTGGGGAGACCCAGTACTTC. It encodes CASSLVSRESGETQYF.

The J gene is TRBJ2-1, the V gene TRBV5-1; 9 bases are a match to TRBD1. The CDR3 sequence is 15 residues long. Germline CDR1 is SGHRS and CDR2 is YFSETQ. Losses at the gene ends were 0 bases for V and 12 bases for J; bases not matched to a gene: 10. The CDR3 is CASSLGQGGSTPQFF. The CDR3 region has the DNA TGCGCCAGCAGCTTGGGACAGGGGGGCTCGACGCCGCAGTTCTTC. The entire variable domain, with the rest obtained from reference TRBV5-1 and TRBJ2-1, is as follows: KAGVTQTPRYLIKTRGQQVTLSCSPISGHRSVSWYQQTPGQGLQFLFEYFSETQRNKGNFPGRFSGRQFSNSRSEMNVSTLELGDSALYLCASSLGQGGSTPQFFGPGTRLTVL.

The V gene is TRBV11-2, the J gene TRBJ1-2, with D possibly matching TRBD1 (6 bases). CDR3 length: 12 amino acids. Trimming shortened V by 4 bases and J by 7 bases, and 10 bases separated the two germline ends. Germline loops: CDR1 SGHAT, CDR2 FQNNGV. DNA for the CDR3: TGTGCCAGCAGCTCCAACAGGGTTGGCTACACCTTC. This translates into CASSSNRVGYTF.

The rearrangement uses TRBV28 and TRBJ2-7; 8 positions agree with TRBD2. CDR1 and CDR2 from the germline V gene are MDHEN and SYDVKM. This CDR3 is built from 14 residues. V was pared by 4 bases and J by 0 bases, with 2 bases of the junction left unmatched. DNA for the CDR3: TGTGCCAGCAGTTCCGGGACTAGCTCCTACGAGCAGTACTTC. Residues: CASSSGTSSYEQYF.

The chain recombines TRBV5-1 with TRBJ2-7, with 7 nucleotides matching TRBD2. Germline-derived CDR1 and CDR2 are SGHRS and YFSETQ. V lost 0 bases, J lost 3 bases, and 9 bases stayed unmatched. This CDR3 is built from 16 residues. As DNA, the CDR3 is TGCGCCAGCAGCTTGGGGGGCGGGAGTTTGAACTACGAGCAGTACTTC. Translating it yields CASSLGGGSLNYEQYF.

J is TRBJ2-3 and V is TRBV5-1, with D tentatively TRBD1 (5 bases). This CDR3 has 16 amino acids. V lost 2 bases to trimming and J lost 1 base, with 14 bases between them. CDR1 SGHRS and CDR2 YFSETQ come from the germline V gene. The CDR3 protein is CASSFVGDWGTDTQYF. In nucleotides, the CDR3 is TGCGCCAGCAGCTTTGTAGGGGATTGGGGCACAGATACGCAGTATTTT.

The rearrangement links TRBV19 to TRBJ2-5; D is unclear. V was cut by 0 bases and J by 7 bases, with 6 bases left in between. CDR1 LNHDA and CDR2 SQIVND come from the germline V gene (reference sequence). This CDR3 contains 12 residues. In DNA form, the CDR3 reads TGTGCCAGTAGTATAGATAGGAGGACCCAGTACTTC. This encodes CASSIDRRTQYF.

The rearrangement uses TRBV29-1 and TRBJ2-2; 10 positions agree with TRBD2. The junction had 13 bases not matched to a gene; V was cut back by 2 bases and J by 7 bases. Germline V lookup: CDR1 SQVTM, CDR2 ANQGSEA. This CDR3 comprises 17 residues. CDR3 DNA sequence: TGCAGCGTTGAATTTCCAGCGGGAGGGGCGACGGTCGGGGAGCTGTTTTTT. This encodes CSVEFPAGGATVGELFF.

The chain recombines TRBV6-6 with TRBJ2-2; D possibly corresponds to TRBD1 (5 bases). V lost 2 bases and J 0 bases, leaving 7 bases between the germline ends. Germline CDR1 MNHNY, CDR2 SVGAGI (reference sequence). There are 15 residues in the CDR3. CDR3 coding DNA: TGTGCCAGCAGTTACGGGGCTCCGAACACCGGGGAGCTGTTTTTT. Protein sequence: CASSYGAPNTGELFF.

The chain couples TRBV11-2 to TRBJ2-1; TRBD1 is a possible D gene (5 bases). Per germline, CDR1 SGHAT and CDR2 FQNNGV. V shed 5 bases and J shed 3 bases, with 11 bases lying between them. CDR3 length equals 14 residues. Here the CDR3 reads CASSPSGIYNEQFF. The CDR3 DNA follows: TGTGCCAGCAGCCCTTCAGGGATCTACAATGAGCAGTTCTTC.

The V gene is TRBV19, the J gene TRBJ2-1; 11 nucleotides line up with TRBD1. V lost 4 bases to trimming and J lost 7 bases; unmatched junction nucleotides: 3. Per the germline V gene, CDR1 is LNHDA and CDR2 is SQIVND (reference sequence). This CDR3 contains 14 residues. The CDR3 region is CASSRTGGTNEQFF. In DNA, the CDR3 is TGTGCCAGTAGTAGGACAGGGGGCACAAATGAGCAGTTCTTC.

The V and J genes are TRBV5-4 and TRBJ2-5; 8 bases are shared with TRBD1. The CDR3 spans 14 residues. The junction had 6 bases not matched to a gene; V was cut back by 4 bases and J by 4 bases. Germline CDR1 reads SGHNT; CDR2 reads YYREEE (reference sequence). The CDR3 DNA reads as TGTGCCAGCAGCGTCCAGGGGGCTAGAGAGACCCAGTACTTC. Translation gives CASSVQGARETQYF.

This clone turned up a few times. The chain carries TRBV13 and TRBJ2-7; 16 bases match TRBD2. Germline CDR1 PRHDT, CDR2 FYEKMQ (reference sequence). The CDR3 has 17 amino acids. Trimming removed 6 bases from V and 4 bases from J; junction bases left unmatched: 9. The CDR3 here is CASSPSGTSGRGYEQYF. DNA for the CDR3: TGTGCCAGCAGTCCATCCGGGACTAGCGGGAGGGGATACGAGCAGTACTTC.

This rearrangement joins TRBV28 to TRBJ1-5, with 9 bases fitting TRBD1. The CDR3 has 19 amino acids. Germline V lookup: CDR1 MDHEN, CDR2 SYDVKM. V shed 3 bases and J 2 bases; nucleotides not matched to a gene: 14. The CDR3 DNA reads TGTGCCAGCAGTTTCTGGACAGGGGCAGGGGGAAAAGGCAATCAGCCCCAGCATTTT. As protein: CASSFWTGAGGKGNQPQHF.

CDR3 DNA sequence: TGTGCCAGCAGCTCGGGGATGAACACTGAAGCTTTCTTT. Amino acid sequence: CASSSGMNTEAFF. The V call is TRBV7-6, the J call TRBJ1-1; D unresolved. Per the germline V gene, CDR1 is SGHVS and CDR2 is FNYEAQ. CDR3 size: 13 residues. V lost 4 bases to trimming and J lost 0 bases, with 6 bases between them. The complete variable domain, with remaining parts taken from reference TRBV7-6 and TRBJ1-1, reads GAGVSQSPRYKVTKRGQDVALRCDPISGHVSLYWYRQALGQGPEFLTYFNYEAQQDKSGLPNDRFSAERPEGSISTLTIQRTEQRDSAMYRCASSSGMNTEAFFGQGTRLTVV.

The chain combines TRBV6-5 with TRBJ2-1, with D tentatively TRBD1 (5 bases). This CDR3 contains 13 residues. Germline CDR1 reads MNHEY; CDR2 reads SVGAGI. The V gene lost 5 bases and the J gene lost 8 bases, with 13 bases spanning the gap. CDR3 DNA sequence: TGTGCCAGCAGTCAAAATTTGGGGCATGAGCAGTTCTTC. It translates to CASSQNLGHEQFF.

The chain recombines TRBV19 with TRBJ2-5; a weak D match, TRBD2 (6 bases). The CDR3 contains 14 residues. Germline V gene lookup returns CDR1 LNHDA and CDR2 SQIVND (reference sequence). Trimming took off 2 bases at V and 2 bases at J, with 9 bases between the two ends. The CDR3 DNA reads TGTGCCAGTAGTATACCAGGGAGGCAAGAGACCCAGTACTTC. It is translated as CASSIPGRQETQYF. Full variable domain (remainder filled in from reference TRBV19 and TRBJ2-5): DGGITQSPKYLFRKEGQNVTLSCEQNLNHDAMYWYRQDPGQGLRLIYYSQIVNDFQKGDIAEGYSVSREKKESFPLTVTSAQKNPTAFYLCASSIPGRQETQYFGPGTRLLVL.

In its sample, this clone was seen a few times. The chain couples TRBV5-5 to TRBJ1-6; 9 bases match TRBD1. J was trimmed by 7 bases and V by 4 bases; bases with no gene match: 6. The CDR3 consists of 15 residues. Germline CDR1 and CDR2: SGHKS and YYEKEE (reference sequence). The CDR3: CASSLGTGRNSPLHF. The CDR3 DNA reads as TGTGCCAGCAGCCTAGGGACAGGGCGAAATTCACCCCTCCACTTT.

The chain joins TRBV27 to TRBJ2-7; 8 bases map to TRBD1. The CDR3 sequence is 15 residues long. The ends lost 4 bases at V and 4 bases at J; junction bases unmatched: 9. Germline assignment: CDR1 MNHEY and CDR2 SMNVEV (reference sequence). For the CDR3, the DNA is TGTGCCAGCAGTTCCCCCGGGACAGGACGGTACGAGCAGTACTTC. This translates into CASSSPGTGRYEQYF.

The chain joins TRBV5-1 to TRBJ2-7, with 8 bases aligning to TRBD1. The germline V gene encodes CDR1 SGHRS and CDR2 YFSETQ. The CDR3 sequence is 13 residues long. J was trimmed by 7 bases and V by 7 bases; bases with no gene match: 10. The CDR3 DNA sequence: TGCGCCAGCTCGGACAGGGTGCGGGAAGAGCAGTACTTC. The encoded protein is CASSDRVREEQYF.

The chain is built from TRBV11-2 and TRBJ2-2, with 11 nucleotides matching TRBD1. V lost 1 base to trimming and J lost 7 bases; unmatched junction nucleotides: 5. The CDR3 sequence is 16 residues long. Germline lookup yields CDR1 SGHAT and CDR2 FQNNGV. The CDR3 reads CASSLGGQGVGGELFF. CDR3 nucleotides: TGTGCCAGCAGCTTAGGGGGACAGGGGGTTGGCGGGGAGCTGTTTTTT.

The V call is TRBV7-2, the J call TRBJ2-1; 9 nucleotides align to TRBD2. This CDR3 is 17 amino acids long. With V trimmed by 5 bases and J by 2 bases, 10 bases remained unmatched. Germline-derived CDR1 and CDR2 are SGHTA and FQGNSA. DNA of the CDR3: TGTGCCAGCAGCCCCGGGCGTAGCGGGAGTCCCTACAATGAGCAGTTCTTC. It is translated as CASSPGRSGSPYNEQFF. Supplemented by reference TRBV7-2 and TRBJ2-1, the full variable domain reads GAGVSQSPSNKVTEKGKDVELRCDPISGHTALYWYRQSLGQGLEFLIYFQGNSAPDKSGLPSDRFSAERTGGSVSTLTIQRTQQEDSAVYLCASSPGRSGSPYNEQFFGPGTRLTVL.

V gene TRBV7-3 combines with J gene TRBJ2-3, with 7 bases matching TRBD1. Germline-derived CDR1 and CDR2 are SGHTA and FQGTGA. V gave up 0 bases and J gave up 1 base; unmatched junction bases: 1. This CDR3 is 15 amino acids long. This CDR3 is CASSLTGQGTDTQYF. The CDR3 DNA reads as TGTGCCAGCAGCTTAACTGGACAGGGCACAGATACGCAGTATTTT.

The V and J genes are TRBV5-1 and TRBJ2-7; the D is unclear. CDR3 length: 14 residues. Germline CDR1 reads SGHRS; CDR2 reads YFSETQ. Trimming removed 0 bases at V and 6 bases at J, with 13 bases between. The CDR3 DNA is TGCGCCAGCAGCTTGGATGGTCTGGGCTTCGAGCAGTACTTC. This codes for CASSLDGLGFEQYF.